This TCR beta chain was identified during a study of PD-L1 blockade in urothelial cancer (dated by TCRdb to the late 2010s). At the level of the whole study: Every patient began therapy in 2014 and was given atezolizumab 1,200 mg intravenously every 3 weeks. An ECOG performance status of 0 or 1 was recorded for the patients, and 0 to 3 prior chemotherapy regimens had been received by the patients. Somatic, immune and clinical correlates of response to PD-L1 blockade with atezolizumab in urothelial cancer were the focus of an exploratory multi-omic analysis. In the same patients, pretreatment tumors underwent whole exome sequencing and RNA sequencing in addition to TCR sequencing. Nine patients reached durable clinical benefit, while about 20 patients did not. About 85% of the 29 patients were males with bladder-origin urothelial cancer, and about 65% of the roughly 29 reported a prior smoking history. Durable clinical benefit meant progression-free survival longer than 6 months, and TCR features were also tested against progression-free and overall survival. Over 28 patients had pretreatment blood TCR-seq, some 24 had at least one posttreatment blood collection, and some 24 had tumor TCR-seq. A median of about 150,000 T cells and 65,000 to 90,000 unique TCRs was obtained from blood samples, and a median clonality of around 0.072 was observed. Blood samples were analyzed 3 weeks after the start of treatment (second dose) and 6 weeks after the start of treatment. Pretreatment tumor samples, along with matched peripheral blood serially collected before and after atezolizumab treatment, were subjected to TCR sequencing.

CDR1 and CDR2, looked up from the germline V gene, are SGHTA and FQGTGA. A distance of 9 bases separates the germline ends of V and J, which lose 2 bases and 6 bases respectively. Including cysteine and phenylalanine, the CDR3 has 13 amino acids. Only the CDR3 portion is preserved as DNA: 39 bases, with reading frame beginning at the first base. Each PCR received spiked-in synthetic TCR analog templates so that absolute template abundance could be estimated from read counts. The immunoSEQ assay used bias-controlled V and J gene primers to amplify TCRbeta CDR3 regions from genomic DNA. Sequencing of rearranged TCRbeta segments was performed at approximately 20X coverage. On the study's bioinformatics: Clustering was used to correct sequencing errors, and CDR3s were annotated against IMGT to assign V, D and J genes. Downstream analyses used only productive TCRbeta rearrangements and left out out-of-frame or stop-codon sequences. Clonality was computed as one minus Shannon entropy normalized by the log of the number of unique productive sequences. Fisher's exact test with Benjamini-Hochberg correction, using a cutoff of adjusted p below 0.01, was how clones that differed between time points or between blood and tumor were identified. TCRdb took this table from immuneACCESS and kept in-frame rearrangements with V and J called. Such tables lack part of the clones; where checked against another copy, unresolved V genes explain under half of the gap, and the rest is unexplained. That table gives V, J and clone size, and the DNA gave D and trimming. The sample has about 50,000 clones on record, approximately 85% of them singletons. Clones ranked in the top ten supply 1.9% of the sample.

Sample time point, as interpreted from the label and publication: peripheral blood 6 weeks after treatment start. A cohort of 25 to 30 patients with locally advanced or metastatic urothelial carcinoma, treated at Memorial Sloan Kettering on a trial protocol, was included. Peripheral blood mononuclear cells were collected pretreatment and during treatment, with between 1 and 8 total time points obtained per patient. The Qiagen DNeasy Blood extraction kit was used to purify genomic DNA from total PBMCs and from tumor samples. PBMCs were collected pretreatment and during treatment, and were isolated and stored as previously described. On the study overall, not on this receptor specifically: Improved progression-free and overall survival was associated with having pretreatment peripheral blood TCR clonality below the median. Because the sample size was small (n ≈ 31) and many of the analyses were exploratory, the results are meant to be hypothesis-generating. Greater expansion of tumor-associated TCR clones in peripheral blood 3 weeks after the start of treatment was observed in patients with durable benefit (n of about 21, p = 0.022).

This clone has only a few counts. What this receptor recognizes is not known. It has no much larger one-base neighbor in the sample; base qualities were not kept. The V and J segments used are TRBV7-3 and TRBJ2-3, with the D gene not confidently named. This clonotype was sampled from a man aged 50-60 years with urothelial cancer. The sequenced sample was PBMCs, obtained around atezolizumab (anti-PD-L1) treatment. Here is the DNA: TGTGCCAGCAGCTTACGGTCCCGGGATACGCAGTATTTT. It codes for CASSLRSRDTQYF.